These 16 T cell receptor beta chains came from one sample sequenced in a study of post-analysis software for immune sequencing data. Overall study results and limits: Patients carried a few TRBV segments more frequently than controls did, and TRBV5-6, TRBV5-1 and TRBV20-1 were among them.

These TCRs' antigens remain unknown. TCR beta libraries were prepared from cDNA with unique molecular identifiers. Each CDR3 protein is one row after TCRdb ran MiXCR on the PCR reads. The table has approximately 180,000 distinct CDR3 sequences, about 32% seen once. Specimen: blood. The receptors were sampled from a girl aged 5 to 17 with multiple sclerosis.

This clonotype has just one count. A much larger clonotype is one base distant, so this may be a read error. This chain joins TRBV20-1 and TRBJ2-7, with D perhaps TRBD1 (6 bases). The J call may not be correct, given that the DNA end is closer to TRBJ2-4. This CDR3 is built from 13 residues. CDR1 and CDR2 from the germline V gene are DFQATT and SNEGSKA (reference sequence). The CDR3 region is CSAPRGSKDIQYF. The CDR3 DNA is TGCAGTGCTCCAAGGGGGAGTAAAGACATTCAGTACTTC.

V is TRBV4-2 and J is TRBJ2-3; no clear D. The CDR3 has 13 residues. V lost 4 bases to trimming and J lost 5 bases, with 10 bases between them. Germline CDR1 is LGHNA and CDR2 is YNFKEQ. DNA of the CDR3: TGTGCCAGCAGCCCCCTTAGTGAAGATACGCAGTATTTT. This sequence encodes CASSPLSEDTQYF.

In its sample, this clonotype was seen a few times. V gene TRBV9 combines with J gene TRBJ1-2; D remains unclear. This CDR3 region has 15 residues. V lost 0 bases, J lost 4 bases, and 13 bases lay in between. CDR1 and CDR2 (germline): SGDLS, YYNGEE. Written as DNA, the CDR3 is TGTGCCAGCAGCGTAGCTAGCAGGCAGTCCTATGGCTACACCTTC. Its protein product is CASSVASRQSYGYTF.

About this clonotype: This may arise from a read error, as a much more abundant clone is one base away. The rearrangement uses TRBV7-9 and TRBJ2-7; D is uncertain. Trimming pared 4 bases from V and 0 bases from J, leaving 13 bases between. Germline V gene data show CDR1 as SEHNR and CDR2 as FQNEAQ (reference sequence). The CDR3 length is 15 residues. Here the CDR3 reads CASSSLPTGSYEQYF. CDR3 nucleotides: TGTGCCAGCAGCTCTCTTCCGACCGGCTCCTACGAGCAGTACTTC.

This clonotype was seen ten or more times. V is TRBV11-2 and J is TRBJ2-4, with D uncertain. There are 12 residues in the CDR3. Germline assignment: CDR1 SGHAT and CDR2 FQNNGV. V was cut by 7 bases and J by 4 bases, with 8 bases left in between. In nucleotides, the CDR3 is TGTGCCAGCATGGGCACTAAAAACATTCAGTACTTC. Translation gives CASMGTKNIQYF. Full variable domain (remainder filled in from reference TRBV11-2 and TRBJ2-4): EAGVAQSPRYKIIEKRQSVAFWCNPISGHATLYWYQQILGQGPKLLIQFQNNGVVDDSQLPKDRFSAERLKGVDSTLKIQPAKLEDSAVYLCASMGTKNIQYFGAGTRLSVL.

About this clonotype itself: Compared with germline, one end of the junction differs, possibly owing to a read error. V gene TRBV9 combines with J gene TRBJ2-5, with 10 nucleotides matching TRBD2. The length of the CDR3 is 14 residues. CDR1 and CDR2 from the germline V gene are SGDLS and YYNGEE. Here the CDR3 DNA reads TGTGCCAGCAGCGCTAGCGGGAGTAAAGAGACTCAGTACTTC. Translating it yields CASSASGSKETQYF.

This clonotype appeared many times. The chain recombines TRBV27 with TRBJ2-1; 10 bases map to TRBD2. CDR1 and CDR2 from the germline V gene are MNHEY and SMNVEV (reference sequence). This CDR3 spans 15 amino acids. V lost 5 bases to trimming and J lost 6 bases; unmatched junction nucleotides: 7. CDR3 nucleotides: TGTGCCAGCAGTCTAGCGGGAGCTAGATTCAATGAGCAGTTCTTC. Translated: CASSLAGARFNEQFF.

This clonotype was recorded many times. This chain joins TRBV7-6 and TRBJ2-1; D perhaps matches TRBD2 (5 bases). The CDR3 contains 12 residues. CDR1 SGHVS and CDR2 FNYEAQ come from the germline V gene. Trimming took off 10 bases at V and 7 bases at J, with 14 bases between the two ends. CDR3 bases: TGTGCCATCGTCCGGGGTTCTAATGAGCAGTTCTTC. It specifies CAIVRGSNEQFF.

This clonotype has a handful of counts. V is TRBV28 and J is TRBJ1-2; possibly TRBD1 for D (5 bases). Trimming took off 6 bases at V and 5 bases at J, with 13 bases between the two ends. Germline values: CDR1 MDHEN, CDR2 SYDVKM. The CDR3 has 13 amino acids. CDR3 residues: CASRTGHLYGYTF. CDR3 nucleotide sequence: TGTGCCAGCAGAACAGGACACCTATATGGCTACACCTTC.

A remark on this clonotype: Since a much larger clone is just one base distant, this may be a read error. This rearrangement joins TRBV10-2 to TRBJ2-7, with TRBD1 identical over 7 bases. The CDR3 consists of 17 residues. Germline CDR1 reads WSHSY; CDR2 reads SAAADI. J lost 9 bases, V lost 0 bases, and 17 bases had no gene match. The CDR3, as DNA: TGCGCCAGCAGTGAGTCGAGATCGTCACAGGGGAATAGCGTGCAGTACTTC. It translates to CASSESRSSQGNSVQYF.

There are many counts of this clonotype. The rearrangement links TRBV27 to TRBJ2-1; D unresolved. V gave up 5 bases and J gave up 7 bases, with 6 bases separating them. Germline lookup yields CDR1 MNHEY and CDR2 SMNVEV (reference sequence). The CDR3 is made up of 11 amino acids. The CDR3 nucleotides read TGTGCCAGCAGTCCTAGGAATGAGCAGTTCTTC. Translated, it gives CASSPRNEQFF.

Notes on this clonotype: As the CDR3 is not closed by the conserved phenylalanine or tryptophan, this likely results from a read error. The limits of the CDR3 on the DNA are not certain, so only TCRdb's listed CDR3 is given. The V call is TRBV12-3 or TRBV12-4, the J call TRBJ2-3. 12 amino acids form the CDR3, both terminal residues included. The CDR3 sequence is CASRLSTDTEYS.

This clonotype occurred many times. The rearrangement links TRBV10-3 to TRBJ2-1; 8 bases match TRBD2. Trimming removed 6 bases from V and 5 bases from J; junction bases left unmatched: 12. Germline loops: CDR1 ENHRY, CDR2 SYGVKD. CDR3 size: 16 residues. The CDR3, as DNA: TGTGCCATCAGCGACCTCAGAAGCGGGAGCGACAATGAGCAGTTCTTC. Its protein product is CAISDLRSGSDNEQFF.

This clonotype was detected only a few times. The chain uses TRBV20-1 and TRBJ1-1; 8 bases fit TRBD1. Unmatched junction bases numbered 4, after V lost 6 bases and J lost 4 bases. The CDR3 contains 12 residues. CDR1 DFQATT and CDR2 SNEGSKA come from the germline V gene (reference sequence). DNA of the CDR3: TGCAGTGCAGAACAGGGGGTCACTGAAGCTTTCTTT. This encodes CSAEQGVTEAFF.

This clonotype was detected many times. V usage is TRBV15 and J usage is TRBJ2-5, with D maybe TRBD2 (5 bases). V dropped 1 base and J dropped 1 base, with 10 bases sitting between them. CDR1 is LNHNV, CDR2 YYDKDF, per germline (reference sequence). The length of the CDR3 is 15 residues. The CDR3 DNA follows: TGTGCCACCAGCAGAGGCGAAACTAGCCAAGAGACCCAGTACTTC. This gives the protein CATSRGETSQETQYF.

In its sample, this clonotype was seen once. The chain couples TRBV20-1 to TRBJ2-7, with 12 positions matching TRBD2. Germline V lookup: CDR1 DFQATT, CDR2 SNEGSKA (reference sequence). The CDR3 totals 13 residues. V dropped 5 bases and J dropped 6; count of bases not matched to a gene: 5. Written as DNA, the CDR3 is TGCAGTGCTGGTCTAGCGGGGGGGGCCGAGCAGTACTTC. Translating it yields CSAGLAGGAEQYF.